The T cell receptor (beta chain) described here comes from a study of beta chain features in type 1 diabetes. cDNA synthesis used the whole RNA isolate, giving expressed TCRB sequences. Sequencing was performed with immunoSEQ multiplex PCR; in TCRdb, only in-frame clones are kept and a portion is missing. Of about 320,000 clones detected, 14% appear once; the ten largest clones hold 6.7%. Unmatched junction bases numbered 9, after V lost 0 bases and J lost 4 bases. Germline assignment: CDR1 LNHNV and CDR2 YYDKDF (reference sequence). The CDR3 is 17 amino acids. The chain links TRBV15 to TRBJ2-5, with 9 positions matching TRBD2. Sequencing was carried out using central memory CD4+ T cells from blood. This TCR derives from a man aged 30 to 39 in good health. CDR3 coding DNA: TGTGCCACCAGCAGAGATCATCTAGCGGGAATTAGAGAGACCCAGTACTTC. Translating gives CATSRDHLAGIRETQYF.